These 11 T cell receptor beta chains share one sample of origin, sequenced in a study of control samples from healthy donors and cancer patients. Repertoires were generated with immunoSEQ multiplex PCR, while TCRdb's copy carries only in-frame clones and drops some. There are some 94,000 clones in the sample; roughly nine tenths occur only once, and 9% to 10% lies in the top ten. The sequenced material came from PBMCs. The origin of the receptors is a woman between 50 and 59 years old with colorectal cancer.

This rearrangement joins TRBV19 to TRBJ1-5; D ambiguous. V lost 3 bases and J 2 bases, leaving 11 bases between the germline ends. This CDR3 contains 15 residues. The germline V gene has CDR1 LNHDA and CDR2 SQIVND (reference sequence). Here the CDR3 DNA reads TGTGCCAGTAGTATGGGCAGGAGAGGCAATCAGCCCCAGCATTTT. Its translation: CASSMGRRGNQPQHF.

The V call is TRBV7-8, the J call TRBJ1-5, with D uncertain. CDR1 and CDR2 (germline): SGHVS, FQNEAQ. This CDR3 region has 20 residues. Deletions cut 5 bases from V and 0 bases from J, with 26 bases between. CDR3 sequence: CASSPSVPGAPDYSNQPQHF. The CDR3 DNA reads TGTGCCAGCAGCCCCAGTGTCCCGGGAGCACCCGATTATAGCAATCAGCCCCAGCATTTT.

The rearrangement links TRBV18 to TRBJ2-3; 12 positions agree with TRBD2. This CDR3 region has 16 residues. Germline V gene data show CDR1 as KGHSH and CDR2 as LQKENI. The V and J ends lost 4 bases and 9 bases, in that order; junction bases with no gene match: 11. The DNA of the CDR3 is TGTGCCAGCTCACGGGCGACTAGCGGGGGTCACAGGACGCAGTATTTT. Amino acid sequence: CASSRATSGGHRTQYF.

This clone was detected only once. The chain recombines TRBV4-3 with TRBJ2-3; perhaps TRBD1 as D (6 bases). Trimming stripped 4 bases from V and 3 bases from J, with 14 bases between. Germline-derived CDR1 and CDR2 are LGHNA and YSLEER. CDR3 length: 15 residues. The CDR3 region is CASSLTGQGTDTQYF. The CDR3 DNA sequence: TGCGCCAGCAGCCTAACGGGGCAGGGGACAGATACGCAGTATTTT.

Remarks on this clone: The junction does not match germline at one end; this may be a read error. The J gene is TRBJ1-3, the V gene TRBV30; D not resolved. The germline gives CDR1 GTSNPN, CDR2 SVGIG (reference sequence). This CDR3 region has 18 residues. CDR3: CAWSSTTGNFGAGNTIYF. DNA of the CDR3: TGTGCCTGGAGTTCGACCACCGGCAACTTTGGCGCTGGGAACACCATATATTTT.

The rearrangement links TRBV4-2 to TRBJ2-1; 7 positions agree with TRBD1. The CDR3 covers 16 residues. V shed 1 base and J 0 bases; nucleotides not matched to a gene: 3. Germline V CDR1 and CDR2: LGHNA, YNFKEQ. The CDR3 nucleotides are TGTGCCAGCAGCCAAGCGGGACAGCGCTCCTACAATGAGCAGTTCTTC. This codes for CASSQAGQRSYNEQFF.

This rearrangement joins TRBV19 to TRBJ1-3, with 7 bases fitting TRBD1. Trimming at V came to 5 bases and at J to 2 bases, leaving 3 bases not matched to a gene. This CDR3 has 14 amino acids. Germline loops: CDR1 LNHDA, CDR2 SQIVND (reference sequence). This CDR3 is CASSPGTAGNTIYF. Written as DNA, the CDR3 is TGTGCCAGTAGTCCCGGGACAGCTGGAAACACCATATATTTT.

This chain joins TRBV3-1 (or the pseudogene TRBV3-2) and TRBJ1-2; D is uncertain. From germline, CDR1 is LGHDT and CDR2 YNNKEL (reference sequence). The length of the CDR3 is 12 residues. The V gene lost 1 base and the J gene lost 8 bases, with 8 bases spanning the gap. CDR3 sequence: CASSQGTRGYTF. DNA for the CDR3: TGTGCCAGCAGCCAAGGGACTAGGGGCTACACCTTC.

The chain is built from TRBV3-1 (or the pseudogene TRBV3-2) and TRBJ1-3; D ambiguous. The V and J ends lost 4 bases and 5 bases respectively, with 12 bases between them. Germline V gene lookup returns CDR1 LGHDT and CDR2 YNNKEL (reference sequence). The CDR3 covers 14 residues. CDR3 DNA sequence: TGTGCCAGCAGCCCTCAGTCTGGTAGAAACACCATATATTTT. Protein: CASSPQSGRNTIYF.

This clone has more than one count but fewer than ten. CDR3 nucleotide sequence: TGTGCCAGCACGGACAGGTCCGGGGAGCTGTTTTTT. Translation: CASTDRSGELFF. The V call is TRBV25-1, the J call TRBJ2-2, with 7 positions matching TRBD1. Germline CDR1 and CDR2: MGHDK and SYGVNS. The junction had 2 bases not matched to a gene; V was cut back by 7 bases and J by 6 bases. The CDR3 runs to 12 residues.

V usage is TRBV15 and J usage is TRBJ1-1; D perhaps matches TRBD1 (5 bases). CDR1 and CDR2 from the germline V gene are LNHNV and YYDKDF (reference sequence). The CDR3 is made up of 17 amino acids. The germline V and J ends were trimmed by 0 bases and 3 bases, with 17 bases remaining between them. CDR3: CATSRDLGTAKYTEAFF. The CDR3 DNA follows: TGTGCCACCAGCAGAGATTTGGGGACCGCGAAGTACACTGAAGCTTTCTTT.